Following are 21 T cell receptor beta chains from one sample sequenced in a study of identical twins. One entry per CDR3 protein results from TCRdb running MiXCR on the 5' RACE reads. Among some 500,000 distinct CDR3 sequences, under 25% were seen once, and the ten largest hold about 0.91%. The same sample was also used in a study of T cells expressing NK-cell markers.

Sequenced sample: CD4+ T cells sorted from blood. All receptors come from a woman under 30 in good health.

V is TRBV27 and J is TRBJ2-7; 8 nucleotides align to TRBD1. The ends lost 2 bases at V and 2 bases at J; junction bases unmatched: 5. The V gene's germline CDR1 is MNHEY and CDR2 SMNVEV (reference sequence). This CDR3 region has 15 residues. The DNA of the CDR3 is TGTGCCAGCAGTTTACTCCCAGGGGGCCCCTACGAGCAGTACTTC. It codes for CASSLLPGGPYEQYF.

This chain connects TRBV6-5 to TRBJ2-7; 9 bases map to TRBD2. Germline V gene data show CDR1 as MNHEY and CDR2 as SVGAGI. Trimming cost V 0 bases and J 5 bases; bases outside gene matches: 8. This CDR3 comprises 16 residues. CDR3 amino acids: CASSYSFVVAGDEQYF. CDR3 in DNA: TGTGCCAGCAGTTACTCCTTCGTTGTAGCGGGGGACGAGCAGTACTTC.

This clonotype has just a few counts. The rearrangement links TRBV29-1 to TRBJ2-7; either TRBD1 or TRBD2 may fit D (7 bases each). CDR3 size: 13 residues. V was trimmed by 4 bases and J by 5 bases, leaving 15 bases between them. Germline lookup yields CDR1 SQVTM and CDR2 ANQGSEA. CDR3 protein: CSVAAQGRDEQYF. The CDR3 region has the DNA TGCAGCGTTGCAGCACAGGGGAGGGACGAGCAGTACTTC.

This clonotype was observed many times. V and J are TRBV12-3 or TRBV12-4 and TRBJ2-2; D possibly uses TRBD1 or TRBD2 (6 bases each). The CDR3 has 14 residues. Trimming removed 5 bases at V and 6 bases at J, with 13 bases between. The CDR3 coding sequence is TGTGCCAGCAGTCGCCTGGAGGGGGCCGGGGAGCTGTTTTTT. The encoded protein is CASSRLEGAGELFF.

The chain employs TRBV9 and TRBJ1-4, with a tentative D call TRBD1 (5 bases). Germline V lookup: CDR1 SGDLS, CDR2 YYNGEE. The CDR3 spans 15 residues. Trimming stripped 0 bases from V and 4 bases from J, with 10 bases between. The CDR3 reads CASSVGGMNNEKLFF. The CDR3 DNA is TGTGCCAGCAGCGTAGGGGGGATGAATAATGAAAAACTGTTTTTT.

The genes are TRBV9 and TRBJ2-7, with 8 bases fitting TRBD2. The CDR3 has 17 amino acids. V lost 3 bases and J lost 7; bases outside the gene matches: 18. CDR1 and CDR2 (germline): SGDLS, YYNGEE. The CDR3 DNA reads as TGTGCCAGCAGCGAAAACCCCTTGACTAGCGTACTACGGGAGCAGTACTTC. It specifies CASSENPLTSVLREQYF.

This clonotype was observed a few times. Here the CDR3 reads CASGSLSYEQYF. The CDR3 DNA sequence: TGTGCCAGCGGGAGTCTATCCTACGAGCAGTACTTC. The V call is TRBV6-6, the J call TRBJ2-7; maybe TRBD2 (5 bases). V gave up 8 bases and J gave up 1 base, with 9 bases separating them. Germline V lookup: CDR1 MNHNY, CDR2 SVGAGI (reference sequence). This CDR3 contains 12 residues.

The chain's CDR3 is CASSLNQGGDEQFF. CDR3 sequence (DNA): TGTGCCAGCAGCTTAAACCAGGGCGGCGATGAGCAGTTCTTC. This chain connects TRBV7-9 to TRBJ2-1, with a tentative D call TRBD1 (5 bases). Germline V gene sequence: CDR1 SEHNR, CDR2 FQNEAQ (reference sequence). CDR3 length: 14 amino acids. V lost 2 bases and J 8 bases, leaving 13 bases between the germline ends.

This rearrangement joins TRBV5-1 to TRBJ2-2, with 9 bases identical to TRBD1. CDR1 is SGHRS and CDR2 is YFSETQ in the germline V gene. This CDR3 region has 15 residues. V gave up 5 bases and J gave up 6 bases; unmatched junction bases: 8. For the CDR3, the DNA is TGCGCCAGCAGTCCTGGACAGGGGATCCCCGGGGAGCTGTTTTTT. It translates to CASSPGQGIPGELFF.

CDR3 sequence: CASSEFLGSTSEQFF. For the CDR3, the DNA is TGTGCCAGCAGTGAATTCCTTGGCTCGACCTCCGAGCAGTTCTTC. The V gene is TRBV2, the J gene TRBJ2-1; unclear D gene. Germline CDR1 reads SNHLY; CDR2 reads FYNNEI. The V and J ends lost 2 bases and 10 bases respectively, with 18 bases between them. The CDR3 runs to 15 residues.

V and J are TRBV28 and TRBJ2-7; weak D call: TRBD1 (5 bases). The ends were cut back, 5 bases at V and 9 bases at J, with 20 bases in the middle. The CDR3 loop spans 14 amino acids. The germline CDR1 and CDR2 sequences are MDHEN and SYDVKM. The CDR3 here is CASSIGRGLDGQYF. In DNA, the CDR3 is TGTGCCAGCAGTATAGGAAGGGGTCTGGACGGGCAGTACTTC. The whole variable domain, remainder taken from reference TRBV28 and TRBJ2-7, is DVKVTQSSRYLVKRTGEKVFLECVQDMDHENMFWYRQDPGLGLRLIYFSYDVKMKEKGDIPEGYSVSREKKERFSLILESASTNQTSMYLCASSIGRGLDGQYFGPGTRLTVT.

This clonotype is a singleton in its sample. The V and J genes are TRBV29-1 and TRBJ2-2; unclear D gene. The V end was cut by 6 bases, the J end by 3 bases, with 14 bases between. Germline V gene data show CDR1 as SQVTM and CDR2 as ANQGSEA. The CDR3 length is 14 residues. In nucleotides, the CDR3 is TGCAGCGTCCCTACCGGGCCGTACACCGGGGAGCTGTTTTTT. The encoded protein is CSVPTGPYTGELFF.

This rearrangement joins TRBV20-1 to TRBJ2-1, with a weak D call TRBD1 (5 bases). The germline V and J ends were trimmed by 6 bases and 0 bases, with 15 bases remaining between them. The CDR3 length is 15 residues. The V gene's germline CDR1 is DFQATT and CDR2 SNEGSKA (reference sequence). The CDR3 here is CSARAYPSSYNEQFF. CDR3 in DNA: TGCAGTGCCAGGGCATACCCGAGCTCCTACAATGAGCAGTTCTTC.

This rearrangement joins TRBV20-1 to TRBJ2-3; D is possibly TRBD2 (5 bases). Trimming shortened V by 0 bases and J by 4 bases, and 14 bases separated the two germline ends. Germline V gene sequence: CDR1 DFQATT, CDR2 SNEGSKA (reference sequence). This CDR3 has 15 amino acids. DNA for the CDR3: TGCAGTGCTAGAGAAGGGAGCGGACGATCAGATACGCAGTATTTT. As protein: CSAREGSGRSDTQYF.

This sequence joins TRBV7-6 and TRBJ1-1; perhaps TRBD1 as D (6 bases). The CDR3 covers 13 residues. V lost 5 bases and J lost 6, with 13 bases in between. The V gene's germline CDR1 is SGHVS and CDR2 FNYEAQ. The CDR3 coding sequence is TGTGCCAGCAGCCAAGGGGGTGGGGCTGAAGCTTTCTTT. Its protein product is CASSQGGGAEAFF.

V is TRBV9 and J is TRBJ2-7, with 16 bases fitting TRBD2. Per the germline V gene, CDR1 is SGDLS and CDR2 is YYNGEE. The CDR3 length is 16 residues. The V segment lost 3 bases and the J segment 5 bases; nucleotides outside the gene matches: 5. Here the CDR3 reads CASSAGLAGGRDEQYF. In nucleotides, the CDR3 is TGTGCCAGCAGCGCGGGACTAGCGGGGGGGCGCGACGAGCAGTACTTC.

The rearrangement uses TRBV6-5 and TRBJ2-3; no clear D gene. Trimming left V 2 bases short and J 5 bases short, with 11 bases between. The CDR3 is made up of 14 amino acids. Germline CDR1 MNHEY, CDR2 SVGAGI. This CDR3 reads CASSYVSEEDTQYF. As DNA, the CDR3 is TGTGCCAGCAGTTACGTGTCAGAGGAAGATACGCAGTATTTT.

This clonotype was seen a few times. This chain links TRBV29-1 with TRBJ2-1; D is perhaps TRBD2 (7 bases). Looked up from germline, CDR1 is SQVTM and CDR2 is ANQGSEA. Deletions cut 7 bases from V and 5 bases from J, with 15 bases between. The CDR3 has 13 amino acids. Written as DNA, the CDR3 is TGCAGCGGCAGAAGGGGGGGAAACAATGAGCAGTTCTTC. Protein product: CSGRRGGNNEQFF.

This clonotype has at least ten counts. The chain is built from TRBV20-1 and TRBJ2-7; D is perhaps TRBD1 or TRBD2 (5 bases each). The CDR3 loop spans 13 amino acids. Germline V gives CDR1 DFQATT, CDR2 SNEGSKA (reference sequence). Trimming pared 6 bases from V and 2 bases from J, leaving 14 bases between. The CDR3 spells CSAGDGLPYEQYF. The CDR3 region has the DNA TGCAGTGCCGGGGACGGACTTCCCTACGAGCAGTACTTC.

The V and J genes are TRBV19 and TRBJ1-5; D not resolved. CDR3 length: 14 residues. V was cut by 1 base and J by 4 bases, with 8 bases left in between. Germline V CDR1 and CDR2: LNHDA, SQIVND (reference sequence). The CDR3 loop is CASSIVSGNQPQHF. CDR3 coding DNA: TGTGCCAGTAGTATAGTTTCGGGGAATCAGCCCCAGCATTTT.

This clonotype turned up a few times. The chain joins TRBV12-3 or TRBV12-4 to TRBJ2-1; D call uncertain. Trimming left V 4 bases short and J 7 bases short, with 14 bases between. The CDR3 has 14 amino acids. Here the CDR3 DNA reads TGTGCCAGCAGTTCCCACCGACTGGGGAATGAGCAGTTCTTC. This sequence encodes CASSSHRLGNEQFF.